A selection of T cell receptor beta chains follows, all from one sample in a study of control samples from healthy donors and cancer patients. Only in-frame clones appear in the TCRdb table, and some are missing; sequencing was by immunoSEQ multiplex PCR. The sample has over 100,000 clones, 80% to 95% seen once; the top ten hold around 2.1%. The specimen sequenced was blood. All receptors derive from a woman between 50 and 59 years old in good health. CDR3s include the opening cysteine and the closing phenylalanine or tryptophan. D genes are given only for firm matches. Clone size, where shown, is once, few, many, or a class for clones that have expanded.

d_gene,j_gene,abundance,v_gene,CDR3aa,CDR3nt
TRBD1,TRBJ1-2,.,TRBV19,CASLSQGARESYTF,TGTGCCAGTTTATCACAGGGGGCGAGAGAAAGCTACACCTTC
.,TRBJ2-6,.,TRBV14,CASSQVGRANVLTF,TGTGCCAGCAGCCAAGTTGGGCGGGCCAACGTCCTGACTTTC
.,TRBJ1-1,.,TRBV5-1,CASSLIGGPNTEAFF,TGCGCCAGCAGCCTGATCGGGGGACCGAACACTGAAGCTTTCTTT
.,TRBJ1-3,.,TRBV6-1,CASSEAADFGNTIYF,TGTGCCAGCAGTGAAGCGGCAGATTTCGGAAACACCATATATTTT
.,TRBJ2-3,.,TRBV6-1,CASSEERTTDTQYF,TGTGCCAGCAGTGAAGAGAGGACCACAGATACGCAGTATTTT
.,TRBJ2-7,.,TRBV5-1,CASSAGLPDGEQYF,TGCGCCAGCAGCGCCGGTCTCCCGGACGGCGAGCAGTACTTC
TRBD1,TRBJ1-4,.,TRBV27,CASSYLQSGGGEKLFF,TGTGCCAGCAGTTACCTCCAGTCAGGGGGAGGTGAAAAACTGTTTTTT
.,TRBJ2-7,.,TRBV6-5,CASRALGDALYEQYF,TGTGCCAGCAGGGCATTAGGGGATGCTCTATACGAGCAGTACTTC
.,TRBJ1-2,.,TRBV21-1,CASSTLSINYGYTF,TGTGCCAGCAGCACACTCTCAATTAACTATGGCTACACCTTC
.,TRBJ2-3,.,TRBV3-1/TRBV3-2,CASSSRTGTDTQYF,TGTGCCAGCAGCTCGCGGACAGGCACAGATACGCAGTATTTT
.,TRBJ2-2,.,TRBV10-3,CAISVQGSGELFF,TGTGCCATCAGTGTACAGGGTTCCGGGGAGCTGTTTTTT
.,TRBJ1-1,.,TRBV5-1,CASSPSGGTMNTEAFF,TGCGCCAGCAGCCCATCCGGTGGGACCATGAACACTGAAGCTTTCTTT
TRBD1,TRBJ2-7,once,TRBV5-6,CASSYRGATPYEQYF,TGTGCCAGCAGTTACAGGGGTGCTACTCCCTACGAGCAGTACTTC
.,TRBJ2-5,once,TRBV9,CASTLGGGTETQYF,TGTGCCAGCACCCTCGGAGGGGGGACAGAGACCCAGTACTTC
.,TRBJ2-1,.,TRBV29-1,CSVAVGAEQFF,TGCAGCGTGGCCGTGGGCGCTGAGCAGTTCTTC
TRBD1,TRBJ1-1,few,TRBV19,CASSAGQGRGAFF,TGTGCCAGTAGTGCGGGACAGGGGAGAGGAGCTTTCTTT
TRBD1,TRBJ1-1,.,TRBV5-1,CASSLEGQVVTEAFF,TGCGCCAGCAGCTTGGAGGGACAGGTGGTCACTGAAGCTTTCTTT
TRBD1,TRBJ2-7,.,TRBV4-2,CASSQELSGGNYEQYF,TGTGCCAGCAGCCAAGAGTTGTCAGGGGGCAACTACGAGCAGTACTTC
.,TRBJ1-5,.,TRBV6-1,CASSEAPPTAAFQPQHF,TGTGCCAGCAGTGAAGCCCCACCCACTGCGGCCTTTCAGCCCCAGCATTTT
.,TRBJ1-6,.,TRBV6-6,CASSPKAGPFYNSPLHF,TGTGCCAGCAGTCCCAAGGCAGGGCCATTCTATAATTCACCCCTCCACTTT
TRBD1,TRBJ2-2,.,TRBV19,CASSTRTGRSIGTGELFF,TGTGCCAGTAGTACCCGGACAGGGAGGAGTATTGGGACCGGGGAGCTGTTTTTT
.,TRBJ1-1,.,TRBV12-3/TRBV12-4,CASIGGNTEAFF,TGTGCCAGCATTGGGGGGAACACTGAAGCTTTCTTT
.,TRBJ1-2,once,TRBV25-1,CASSETGQPSGYTF,TGTGCCAGCAGTGAAACAGGGCAGCCTTCTGGCTACACCTTC
.,TRBJ1-6,.,TRBV10-2,CASSEQAGANSPLHF,TGCGCCAGCAGTGAACAAGCAGGGGCTAATTCACCCCTCCACTTT
TRBD1,TRBJ2-5,once,TRBV24-1,CATSDIGTGIETQYF,TGTGCCACCAGTGATATAGGGACAGGGATAGAGACCCAGTACTTC
.,TRBJ1-3,once,TRBV19,CASTDGHSGNTIYF,TGTGCCAGTACGGACGGTCACTCTGGAAACACCATATATTTT
.,TRBJ1-2,.,TRBV6-1,CASSEVGNGYTF,TGTGCCAGCAGTGAAGTAGGAAATGGCTACACCTTC
.,TRBJ2-7,.,TRBV5-1,CASSLASGKGTYEQYF,TGCGCCAGCAGCTTAGCCTCCGGTAAAGGGACCTACGAGCAGTACTTC